This is a list of T cell receptor beta chains from one sample in a study of CD8 T cells in Susac syndrome. TCRdb fed the immunoSEQ multiplex PCR reads into MiXCR, producing one record per CDR3 protein. The sample has 160,000 or so distinct CDR3 sequences, about 94% seen once. Specimen: CD8+ T cells from PBMCs. The receptors come from a human donor with multiple sclerosis. Both conserved end residues are part of each CDR3. Rows may omit the clone size; those that give it use once, few, many or a size class.

J gene: TRBJ1-2
CDR3 length: 11
clone size: -
V gene: TRBV28
CDR3 protein: CASSPLGGYTF

J gene: TRBJ2-1
CDR3 length: 10
clone size: -
V gene: TRBV29-1
CDR3 protein: CSVRYNEQFF

J gene: TRBJ2-7
CDR3 length: 13
clone size: -
V gene: TRBV10-3
CDR3 protein: CAISGRSGTEQYF

J gene: TRBJ2-5
CDR3 length: 15
clone size: -
V gene: TRBV18
CDR3 protein: CASSQGDTRGETQYF

J gene: TRBJ2-7
CDR3 length: 14
clone size: -
V gene: TRBV7-9
CDR3 protein: CASSTTGNSYEQYF

J gene: TRBJ2-3
CDR3 length: 18
clone size: -
V gene: TRBV7-2
CDR3 protein: CASSLRSLGLPGTDTQYF

J gene: TRBJ2-1
CDR3 length: 13
clone size: -
V gene: TRBV11-2
CDR3 protein: CASSYGQHNEQFF

J gene: TRBJ2-1
CDR3 length: 14
clone size: -
V gene: TRBV15
CDR3 protein: CATSREAAANEQFF

J gene: TRBJ1-2
CDR3 length: 14
clone size: -
V gene: TRBV20-1
CDR3 protein: CSATLRGREYGYTF

J gene: TRBJ1-6
CDR3 length: 12
clone size: -
V gene: TRBV30
CDR3 protein: CAWSPPSSPLHF

J gene: TRBJ2-1
CDR3 length: 15
clone size: once
V gene: TRBV13
CDR3 protein: CASSHRVTQNNEQFF

J gene: TRBJ2-5
CDR3 length: 14
clone size: once
V gene: TRBV20-1
CDR3 protein: CSANILGYQETQYF

J gene: TRBJ2-1
CDR3 length: 14
clone size: -
V gene: TRBV20-1
CDR3 protein: CSATRGGIYNEQFF

J gene: TRBJ2-7
CDR3 length: 12
clone size: -
V gene: TRBV7-8
CDR3 protein: CASSLSLFEQYF

J gene: TRBJ2-4
CDR3 length: 17
clone size: -
V gene: TRBV20-1
CDR3 protein: CSADGTAGTGFANIQYF

J gene: TRBJ2-7
CDR3 length: 15
clone size: once
V gene: TRBV9
CDR3 protein: CASSVGGSGVYEQYF

J gene: TRBJ2-7
CDR3 length: 12
clone size: -
V gene: TRBV30
CDR3 protein: CAWSVIPYEQYF

J gene: TRBJ2-6
CDR3 length: 13
clone size: -
V gene: TRBV12-3/TRBV12-4
CDR3 protein: CASSPPRANVLTF

J gene: TRBJ2-1
CDR3 length: 14
clone size: -
V gene: TRBV6-2/TRBV6-3
CDR3 protein: CASSKLAFDNEQFF

J gene: TRBJ2-1
CDR3 length: 16
clone size: -
V gene: TRBV25-1
CDR3 protein: CASSEILAGYYNEQFF

J gene: TRBJ2-7
CDR3 length: 18
clone size: -
V gene: TRBV7-9
CDR3 protein: CASSSSDRTHLSSYEQYF

J gene: TRBJ1-4
CDR3 length: 13
clone size: -
V gene: TRBV19
CDR3 protein: CASTRTWNEKLFF

J gene: TRBJ2-7
CDR3 length: 13
clone size: -
V gene: TRBV19
CDR3 protein: CASSTMLADEQYF

J gene: TRBJ1-2
CDR3 length: 14
clone size: -
V gene: TRBV13
CDR3 protein: CASSLVGGGNGYTF

J gene: TRBJ1-2
CDR3 length: 14
clone size: -
V gene: TRBV5-4
CDR3 protein: CASSWGAGADGYTF

J gene: TRBJ2-2
CDR3 length: 14
clone size: -
V gene: TRBV9
CDR3 protein: CASAEGRFTGELFF